This passage covers 7 T cell receptor beta chains from one sample sequenced in a study of T cell responses to AZD1222 COVID-19 vaccine. Profiled with immunoSEQ multiplex PCR; TCRdb holds only in-frame clones, not every one. The repertoire includes some 150,000 clones, about 87% of them detected once, and 2.2% sits in the top ten. This material consisted of peripheral blood, taken on day 0 of AZD1222 vaccination. Receptors originate from an adult in good health.

The chain is built from TRBV24-1 and TRBJ2-7; weak D call: TRBD1 (6 bases). Trimming took off 8 bases at V and 2 bases at J, with 12 bases between the two ends. Germline CDR1 is KGHDR and CDR2 is SFDVKD. The CDR3 spans 13 residues. The CDR3 DNA sequence: TGTGCCACCAACGAACAGGGTGCCTACGAGCAGTACTTC. Protein: CATNEQGAYEQYF.

The chain is built from TRBV9 and TRBJ1-5; D call uncertain. Germline V lookup: CDR1 SGDLS, CDR2 YYNGEE. The germline V and J ends were trimmed by 0 bases and 3 bases, with 10 bases remaining between them. There are 15 residues in the CDR3. CDR3 sequence reads: CASSVGAAHNQPQHF. In DNA, the CDR3 is TGTGCCAGCAGCGTAGGGGCAGCACACAATCAGCCCCAGCATTTT. Combining the CDR3 with reference TRBV9 and TRBJ1-5 gives the whole variable domain DSGVTQTPKHLITATGQRVTLRCSPRSGDLSVYWYQQSLDQGLQFLIQYYNGEERAKGNILERFSAQQFPDLHSELNLSSLELGDSALYFCASSVGAAHNQPQHFGDGTRLSIL.

The chain has TRBV11-2 and TRBJ1-1; 9 bases agree with TRBD1. This CDR3 is 15 amino acids long. Looked up from germline, CDR1 is SGHAT and CDR2 is FQNNGV. Losses at the gene ends were 3 bases for V and 6 bases for J; bases not matched to a gene: 8. The chain's CDR3 is CASSLGQGGRAEAFF. For the CDR3, the DNA is TGTGCCAGCAGCTTGGGACAGGGCGGTCGAGCTGAAGCTTTCTTT.

This chain links TRBV7-2 with TRBJ2-7, with TRBD2 matching over 7 bases. CDR3 length: 15 residues. Trimming took 4 bases from V and 7 from J; bases not matched to a gene: 13. Germline V CDR1 and CDR2: SGHTA, FQGNSA. The CDR3 loop is CASSYGGSPLGEQYF. In DNA form, the CDR3 reads TGTGCCAGCAGCTATGGCGGGAGCCCCCTCGGGGAGCAGTACTTC.

V and J are TRBV29-1 and TRBJ1-2; D may be TRBD1 (5 bases). V was shortened by 2 bases and J by 12 bases, with 13 bases between the two germline ends. Germline-derived CDR1 and CDR2 are SQVTM and ANQGSEA. The CDR3 has 11 residues. CDR3 in amino acids: CSVERGRVNTF. The CDR3 coding sequence is TGCAGCGTTGAACGAGGCAGGGTAAACACCTTC.

The chain has TRBV6-2 or TRBV6-3 and TRBJ1-2, with TRBD1 matching 8 bases. The CDR3 covers 14 residues. Looked up from germline, CDR1 is MNHEY and CDR2 is SVGEGT. V lost 6 bases, J lost 3 bases, and 6 bases stayed unmatched. As DNA, the CDR3 is TGTGCCAGCAGCACCAGGGGGCAATACTATGGCTACACCTTC. Protein sequence: CASSTRGQYYGYTF.

The rearrangement uses TRBV30 and TRBJ2-5, with D hard to call. The germline gives CDR1 GTSNPN, CDR2 SVGIG (reference sequence). The CDR3 covers 12 residues. V was clipped by 7 bases and J by 8 bases, with 17 bases between them. CDR3 sequence: CAFYSDQGTQYF. The CDR3, as DNA: TGTGCCTTTTACAGCGACCAAGGCACCCAGTACTTC.